A selection of T cell receptor beta chains follows, all from one sample in a study of blood T cell repertoires in COVID-19. Method: immunoSEQ multiplex PCR; TCRdb's copy keeps in-frame clones and lacks some. The table has fewer than 300,000 clones, more than 65% seen once; the top ten hold 15% to 19%. Input material: peripheral blood. These TCRs come from a person between 65 and 80 years old with COVID-19, enrolled during active disease. Both conserved end residues are trimmed from each CDR3.

v_call cdr3_aa
TRBV29-1 SVATGGTNQPQH
TRBV7-2 ASSLRTSGGAGPPHEQF
TRBV2 ASSEGQSVQF
TRBV7-2 ASSLGGGDSPLH
TRBV27 ASSRSLAGLTDTQY
TRBV2 ASASEATSGNTIY
TRBV19 ASSIGLGQGRRETQY
TRBV5-1 ASTVAGEETQY
TRBV28 ASSPPGQLSSEKLF
TRBV5-4 ASSIGGTNEKLF